Presented here are 18 T cell receptor beta chains from one specimen sequenced in a study of identical twins. TCRdb called the 5' RACE reads again in MiXCR, with one record for every CDR3 protein. The sample contains hundreds of thousands of distinct CDR3 sequences, approximately 13% of which appear only once. In addition, the sample was reused for a study of yellow fever vaccine responses in identical twins.

The source material was PBMCs. The receptors here all came from a woman aged 18-29 years in good health.

Ten or more counts support this clonotype. The chain links TRBV12-3 or TRBV12-4 to TRBJ2-7, with 9 bases fitting TRBD2. V was clipped by 4 bases and J by 3 bases; unmatched bases: 7. The CDR3 runs 15 residues. The CDR3 sequence is CASSYGTSIRYEQYF. The CDR3 region has the DNA TGTGCCAGCAGTTACGGGACTAGCATTCGCTACGAGCAGTACTTC.

This rearrangement joins TRBV5-6 to TRBJ1-5, with D possibly being TRBD1 (5 bases). From germline, CDR1 is SGHDT and CDR2 YYEEEE. The CDR3 has 14 residues. V lost 3 bases and J lost 7, with 14 bases in between. In DNA form, the CDR3 reads TGTGCCAGCAGCTCGGGCAAGGGGTTGCAGCCCCAGCATTTT. Amino acid sequence: CASSSGKGLQPQHF.

This clonotype was counted ten times or more. This rearrangement joins TRBV4-1 to TRBJ1-6; weak D call: TRBD1 (6 bases). Deletions cut 4 bases from V and 7 bases from J, with 14 bases between. The germline V gene has CDR1 MGHRA and CDR2 YSYEKL. The CDR3 contains 15 residues. CDR3 sequence (DNA): TGCGCCAGCAGCCCCAGTGAGGGGGAGAATTCACCCCTCCACTTT. This translates into CASSPSEGENSPLHF.

The V gene is TRBV6-4, the J gene TRBJ2-2; D may match TRBD1 or TRBD2 (5 bases each). The CDR3 has 16 amino acids. Trimming removed 2 bases at V and 4 bases at J, with 14 bases between. Germline values: CDR1 MRHNA, CDR2 SNTAGT. The CDR3 DNA reads as TGTGCCAGCAGTGACCGGTCGCAGGGAGTCACCGGGGAGCTGTTTTTT. Translation gives CASSDRSQGVTGELFF.

A few counts support this clonotype. J is TRBJ2-3 and V is TRBV10-3; D not certain. This CDR3 region has 12 residues. CDR1 and CDR2 (germline): ENHRY, SYGVKD. V lost 4 bases to trimming and J lost 6 bases, with 8 bases between them. The CDR3 is CAISVNVDTQYF. CDR3 coding DNA: TGTGCCATCAGTGTTAATGTGGATACGCAGTATTTT.

In this sample, this clonotype turned up a few times. The V gene is TRBV12-3 or TRBV12-4, the J gene TRBJ2-3; TRBD1 matches at 8 bases. Trimming at V came to 6 bases and at J to 6 bases, leaving 11 bases not matched to a gene. There are 15 residues in the CDR3. CDR3 protein: CASSRGQGLTDTQYF. The CDR3 nucleotides read TGTGCCAGCAGCCGAGGACAGGGTCTCACGGATACGCAGTATTTT.

The chain joins TRBV7-3 to TRBJ2-1, with 9 positions matching TRBD2. V was clipped by 0 bases and J by 3 bases; unmatched bases: 6. Germline V lookup: CDR1 SGHTA, CDR2 FQGTGA. The CDR3 has 17 amino acids. The CDR3 DNA follows: TGTGCCAGCAGCTTAACGAGTAGCGGGGGAGTCTACAATGAGCAGTTCTTC. This gives the protein CASSLTSSGGVYNEQFF.

The V and J genes are TRBV15 and TRBJ1-5; D gene ambiguous. Trimming removed 1 base from V and 7 bases from J, with 5 bases in between. CDR3 length equals 12 residues. Germline V gives CDR1 LNHNV, CDR2 YYDKDF (reference sequence). The DNA of the CDR3 is TGTGCCACCAGCAGAGTAACGCAGCCCCAGCATTTT. It codes for CATSRVTQPQHF. Combining the CDR3 with reference TRBV15 and TRBJ1-5 gives the whole variable domain DAMVIQNPRYQVTQFGKPVTLSCSQTLNHNVMYWYQQKSSQAPKLLFHYYDKDFNNEADTPDNFQSRRPNTSFCFLDIRSPGLGDTAMYLCATSRVTQPQHFGDGTRLSIL.

This clonotype was seen only a few times. The chain is built from TRBV6-5 and TRBJ2-3, with TRBD1 identical over 11 bases. With 4 bases clipped from V and 5 bases from J, the junction kept 5 bases outside the gene matches. Germline lookup yields CDR1 MNHEY and CDR2 SVGAGI. CDR3 size: 15 residues. The CDR3 protein is CASSWTGGNRDTQYF. CDR3 DNA: TGTGCCAGCAGTTGGACAGGGGGCAATCGAGATACGCAGTATTTT.

The rearrangement uses TRBV3-1 and TRBJ1-1; D is possibly TRBD1 (5 bases). Trimming took off 1 base at V and 6 bases at J, with 15 bases between the two ends. This CDR3 is 15 amino acids long. Germline V gene data show CDR1 as LGHDT and CDR2 as YNNKEL (reference sequence). CDR3 sequence: CASSQVGGTRAEAFF. CDR3 nucleotide sequence: TGTGCCAGCAGCCAAGTGGGGGGGACGAGGGCTGAAGCTTTCTTT.

The chain employs TRBV11-1 and TRBJ2-7, with D maybe TRBD1 (6 bases). The CDR3 totals 14 residues. The V gene lost 5 bases and the J gene lost 4 bases, with 15 bases spanning the gap. Germline V CDR1 and CDR2: SGHAT, FQDESV (reference sequence). CDR3 nucleotides: TGTGCCAGCAGCCAGACCGAAGGGGGTTACGAGCAGTACTTC. Protein: CASSQTEGGYEQYF.

This clonotype was counted many times. This chain joins TRBV27 and TRBJ2-1; 9 positions match TRBD2. CDR1 is MNHEY and CDR2 is SMNVEV in the germline V gene (reference sequence). The J segment lost 5 bases and the V segment lost 6 bases, leaving 5 bases of the junction unmatched. The CDR3 sequence is 14 residues long. CDR3 residues: CASSRLAENNEQFF. The CDR3 coding sequence is TGTGCCAGCAGCAGACTAGCGGAAAACAATGAGCAGTTCTTC.

The rearrangement links TRBV5-1 to TRBJ2-4; possible D gene TRBD1, 5 bases. Trimming stripped 4 bases from V and 3 bases from J, with 14 bases between. Germline CDR1 SGHRS, CDR2 YFSETQ. This CDR3 contains 15 residues. The CDR3 coding sequence is TGCGCCAGCAGCGTTCAGGGTGTTGACAAAAACATTCAGTACTTC. Translation: CASSVQGVDKNIQYF. The complete variable domain, with remaining parts taken from reference TRBV5-1 and TRBJ2-4, reads KAGVTQTPRYLIKTRGQQVTLSCSPISGHRSVSWYQQTPGQGLQFLFEYFSETQRNKGNFPGRFSGRQFSNSRSEMNVSTLELGDSALYLCASSVQGVDKNIQYFGAGTRLSVL.

This chain uses TRBV20-1 with TRBJ2-1, with a possible D match to TRBD1 (6 bases). Trimming took 1 base from V and 13 from J, leaving 8 bases between them. Germline V lookup: CDR1 DFQATT, CDR2 SNEGSKA (reference sequence). CDR3 length equals 10 residues. DNA of the CDR3: TGCAGTGCTAGAGGGGGGCCACAGTTCTTC. It specifies CSARGGPQFF.

The sample holds many counts of this clonotype. Here the CDR3 DNA reads TGTGCCAGCAGTGAACGGTCGTACAGGTTAGATGAGCAGTTCTTC. This gives the protein CASSERSYRLDEQFF. The V call is TRBV2, the J call TRBJ2-1, with TRBD1 as a possible D gene (5 bases). CDR3 length: 15 residues. The germline V gene encodes CDR1 SNHLY and CDR2 FYNNEI. Trimming pared 2 bases from V and 8 bases from J, leaving 16 bases between.

V and J are TRBV5-1 and TRBJ1-2; TRBD1 is a possible D gene (5 bases). This CDR3 comprises 13 residues. Germline assignment: CDR1 SGHRS and CDR2 YFSETQ. The V end was cut by 4 bases, the J end by 7 bases, with 14 bases between. The CDR3 loop reads CASSTMTAPGYTF. CDR3 DNA: TGCGCCAGCAGCACAATGACAGCCCCTGGCTACACCTTC.

This clonotype was observed many times. This CDR3 is CSAGTSASGRGYNEQFF. Here the CDR3 DNA reads TGCAGTGCCGGGACTAGCGCAAGCGGGAGAGGTTACAATGAGCAGTTCTTC. V gene TRBV20-1 combines with J gene TRBJ2-1; 10 bases are shared with TRBD2. The length of the CDR3 is 17 residues. Germline CDR1 and CDR2: DFQATT and SNEGSKA (reference sequence). The trim removed 6 bases at V and 4 bases at J, leaving 15 bases unmatched.

This clonotype appeared a few times. V gene TRBV29-1 combines with J gene TRBJ2-1; D is ambiguous. The germline V gene has CDR1 SQVTM and CDR2 ANQGSEA. V lost 6 bases and J 6 bases, leaving 12 bases between the germline ends. The CDR3 totals 12 residues. CDR3 nucleotides: TGCAGCGTAGGCGTCGCCCCCAATGAGCAGTTCTTC. Amino acid sequence: CSVGVAPNEQFF.